The 27 T cell receptor beta chains below come from one sample, sequenced in a study of T-cell memory formation after mild COVID-19 (dated by TCRdb to the early 2020s). Receptors were amplified or captured by 5' RACE. The instrument was an Illumina NovaSeq 6000. The raw public data were reprocessed by TCRdb itself: fastp quality trimming at Q25, MiXCR clonotype calling, in-frame beta chains only. Merged by CDR3 protein, the rows form single entries marked with the most common genes and DNA. The sample records 200,000 to 250,000 distinct CDR3 sequences, just over 9.5% of which are singletons. The biggest ten clones account for roughly 4% of the sample. Source material: PBMCs or a T cell subset sorted from them (not recorded which). The source of these receptors is a man aged 18 to 29 who had mild COVID-19 (a few samples of this study predate the infection). The sample titles of this study are shuffled in the database, so cell type and time point are left out; the donor was told from shared clones.

This clonotype was seen only a few times. J is TRBJ1-1 and V is TRBV7-2; D unresolved. The CDR3 runs 13 residues. V was clipped by 5 bases and J by 10 bases, with 17 bases between them. The germline V gene encodes CDR1 SGHTA and CDR2 FQGNSA. The CDR3 region is CASSLRAAPTAFF. The CDR3 DNA sequence: TGTGCCAGCAGCCTTCGGGCGGCTCCCACAGCTTTCTTT. Looking up the rest from reference TRBV7-2 and TRBJ1-1 gives the full variable domain: GAGVSQSPSNKVTEKGKDVELRCDPISGHTALYWYRQSLGQGLEFLIYFQGNSAPDKSGLPSDRFSAERTGGSVSTLTIQRTQQEDSAVYLCASSLRAAPTAFFGQGTRLTVV.

The V gene is TRBV18, the J gene TRBJ2-1; TRBD1 might be the D (6 bases). Per the germline V gene, CDR1 is KGHSH and CDR2 is LQKENI. This CDR3 has 15 residues. Trimming shortened V by 3 bases and J by 3 bases, and 12 bases separated the two germline ends. CDR3 DNA sequence: TGTGCCAGCTCACCGGGGGCCCCCCTCTACAATGAGCAGTTCTTC. Amino acids: CASSPGAPLYNEQFF.

The J gene is TRBJ1-6, the V gene TRBV30, with D possibly being TRBD1 (5 bases). Germline V gene sequence: CDR1 GTSNPN, CDR2 SVGIG (reference sequence). The CDR3 covers 15 residues. The V end was cut by 4 bases, the J end by 5 bases, with 15 bases between. The CDR3 bases are TGTGCCTGGACAGGGCTCGGGGCGAATAATTCACCCCTCCACTTT. As protein: CAWTGLGANNSPLHF.

The chain combines TRBV6-6 with TRBJ2-5, with D perhaps TRBD1 (6 bases). This CDR3 is built from 15 residues. Germline V gene lookup returns CDR1 MNHNY and CDR2 SVGAGI (reference sequence). The V gene lost 4 bases and the J gene lost 2 bases, with 14 bases spanning the gap. The CDR3: CASSFSFGQQETQYF. The DNA for the CDR3 is TGTGCCAGCAGTTTCTCCTTTGGACAGCAAGAGACCCAGTACTTC.

This chain uses TRBV4-1 with TRBJ2-7; the match to TRBD1 covers 7 bases. In germline, CDR1 is MGHRA, CDR2 YSYEKL. Trimming cost V 1 base and J 6 bases; bases outside gene matches: 6. CDR3 length: 14 amino acids. The CDR3, as DNA: TGCGCCAGCAGCCAAGCGAACAGGGGTTCCGAGCAGTACTTC. Amino acids: CASSQANRGSEQYF.

This clonotype was counted only a few times. This sequence joins TRBV12-3 or TRBV12-4 and TRBJ2-2; D not certain. The CDR3 runs 10 residues. V lost 6 bases and J 10 bases, leaving 6 bases between the germline ends. Here the CDR3 reads CASSSVELFF. The CDR3 bases are TGTGCCAGCAGCTCGGTGGAGCTGTTTTTT.

This clonotype occurred a few times. This chain joins TRBV5-1 and TRBJ1-1, with unresolved D. This CDR3 has 16 amino acids. The V end lost 0 bases, the J end lost 3 bases, and 15 bases lay between the germline ends. Germline V gives CDR1 SGHRS, CDR2 YFSETQ. The CDR3 DNA reads TGCGCCAGCAGCTTGGCAGGCAGGCGGTTGGACACTGAAGCTTTCTTT. Translating it yields CASSLAGRRLDTEAFF.

The sample holds many counts of this clonotype. The V gene is TRBV5-1, the J gene TRBJ2-3, with TRBD2 as a possible D gene (6 bases). The CDR3 length is 16 residues. Germline assignment: CDR1 SGHRS and CDR2 YFSETQ. Between the trimmed V and J ends, which lost 0 bases and 1 base, there was a span of 12 bases. The CDR3 sequence is CASSLALGGGTDTQYF. The DNA for the CDR3 is TGCGCCAGCAGCTTGGCCCTGGGCGGGGGCACAGATACGCAGTATTTT.

This clonotype was found a few times. This chain uses TRBV10-3 with TRBJ2-5, with TRBD1 identical over 8 bases. The germline CDR1 and CDR2 sequences are ENHRY and SYGVKD. This CDR3 has 14 residues. The J segment lost 0 bases and the V segment lost 6 bases, leaving 3 bases of the junction unmatched. CDR3 protein: CAIRKDRDQETQYF. The CDR3 DNA follows: TGTGCCATCAGAAAGGACAGGGACCAAGAGACCCAGTACTTC.

The rearrangement uses TRBV20-1 and TRBJ2-1; D tentatively reads TRBD1 or TRBD2 (5 bases each). With 2 bases removed from V and 0 bases from J, the gap between germline ends came to 11 bases. The CDR3 runs to 15 residues. Germline V gives CDR1 DFQATT, CDR2 SNEGSKA (reference sequence). In DNA form, the CDR3 reads TGCAGTGCTAGACCCCCAGGGAGCTCCTACAATGAGCAGTTCTTC. As protein: CSARPPGSSYNEQFF.

This clonotype has ten or more counts. CDR3 protein: CASSVGGMNTEAFF. The CDR3 DNA sequence: TGTGCCAGCAGCGTGGGGGGCATGAACACTGAAGCTTTCTTT. This sequence joins TRBV9 and TRBJ1-1, with a possible D match to TRBD1 (6 bases). The CDR3 has 14 amino acids. V was cut by 2 bases and J by 0 bases, with 8 bases left in between. Per the germline V gene, CDR1 is SGDLS and CDR2 is YYNGEE.

The V call is TRBV5-6, the J call TRBJ1-2; D is undetermined. This CDR3 is 16 amino acids long. V was shortened by 4 bases and J by 1 base, with 17 bases between the two germline ends. Germline lookup yields CDR1 SGHDT and CDR2 YYEEEE. CDR3 loop: CASSPASFSINYGYTF. The CDR3 DNA is TGTGCCAGCAGCCCGGCCAGCTTCTCGATTAACTATGGCTACACCTTC.

In this sample, this clonotype turned up a few times. The chain joins TRBV7-3 to TRBJ2-1; 13 bases agree with TRBD2. CDR3 length: 15 amino acids. V shed 4 bases and J 5 bases; nucleotides not matched to a gene: 2. The germline gives CDR1 SGHTA, CDR2 FQGTGA. In DNA, the CDR3 is TGTGCCAGCAGCTCGACTAGCGGGGGGAACAATGAGCAGTTCTTC. Its translation is CASSSTSGGNNEQFF.

This clonotype was picked up many times. The genes are TRBV4-1 and TRBJ2-3, with D unresolved. CDR3 length: 16 amino acids. V shed 4 bases and J shed 0 bases, with 14 bases lying between them. Germline V gene data show CDR1 as MGHRA and CDR2 as YSYEKL. The CDR3 region is CASSPFSRSSTDTQYF. The CDR3 region has the DNA TGCGCCAGCAGCCCTTTTTCCAGGAGTAGCACAGATACGCAGTATTTT.

The V call is TRBV4-1, the J call TRBJ2-7, with no clear D. The CDR3 length is 14 residues. CDR1 is MGHRA and CDR2 is YSYEKL in the germline V gene. V lost 2 bases and J 0 bases, leaving 8 bases between the germline ends. CDR3 DNA: TGCGCCAGCAGCCAACCCTCAGACTCCTACGAGCAGTACTTC. Translating it yields CASSQPSDSYEQYF.

The V gene is TRBV6-2 or TRBV6-3, the J gene TRBJ1-6; D is perhaps TRBD1 (5 bases). The CDR3 covers 13 residues. Germline V gene sequence: CDR1 MNHEY, CDR2 SVGEGT. V shed 2 bases and J shed 6 bases, with 5 bases lying between them. The CDR3 DNA follows: TGTGCCAGCAGTTACGACAGTAATTCACCCCTCCACTTT. Translating gives CASSYDSNSPLHF.

Written as DNA, the CDR3 is TGTGCCAGCAGTTACTCCGCCCCACGTTACAATGAGCAGTTCTTC. It yields the protein CASSYSAPRYNEQFF. This chain connects TRBV6-5 to TRBJ2-1; D is unclear. Trimming removed 0 bases from V and 4 bases from J, with 10 bases in between. The CDR3 runs 15 residues. CDR1 is MNHEY and CDR2 is SVGAGI in the germline V gene.

The rearrangement joins TRBV29-1 to TRBJ1-5; D is perhaps TRBD1 (5 bases). Looked up from germline, CDR1 is SQVTM and CDR2 is ANQGSEA. Trimming left V 4 bases short and J 2 bases short, with 12 bases between. CDR3 length: 14 residues. The CDR3 spells CSVVGREGNQPQHF. DNA for the CDR3: TGCAGCGTTGTTGGCAGGGAGGGCAATCAGCCCCAGCATTTT.

The chain combines TRBV18 with TRBJ2-3; no reliable D call. Trimming took off 1 base at V and 3 bases at J, with 14 bases between the two ends. From germline, CDR1 is KGHSH and CDR2 LQKENI. The CDR3 contains 16 residues. The CDR3 DNA reads TGTGCCAGCTCACCACAAGAGGTTTTAGGGACAGATACGCAGTATTTT. Protein: CASSPQEVLGTDTQYF.

The chain links TRBV20-1 to TRBJ2-4; 12 bases fit TRBD2. The CDR3 has 15 residues. J gave up 10 bases and V 2 bases, and 9 bases lay outside the gene matches. Germline assignment: CDR1 DFQATT and CDR2 SNEGSKA (reference sequence). The CDR3 DNA is TGCAGTGCTAGACCCTACGGGACTAGCGGGCTGATTCAGTACTTC. Its translation is CSARPYGTSGLIQYF.

This clonotype was seen only once. The CDR3 carries no conserved terminal phenylalanine or tryptophan, so it likely arises from a read error. The chain couples TRBV20-1 to TRBJ1-2; TRBD1 aligns across 7 bases. From germline, CDR1 is DFQATT and CDR2 SNEGSKA (reference sequence). The J segment lost 4 bases and the V segment lost 3 bases, leaving 2 bases of the junction unmatched. This CDR3 has 12 residues. For the CDR3, the DNA is TGCAGTGCTAGGAGGGACAGCTATGGCTACACCTTA. This translates into CSARRDSYGYTL.

This clonotype was observed at least ten times. The rearrangement uses TRBV29-1 and TRBJ1-1; TRBD1 might be the D (5 bases). The V and J ends lost 6 bases and 6 bases respectively, with 11 bases between them. The CDR3 is 11 amino acids. Germline V CDR1 and CDR2: SQVTM, ANQGSEA. The CDR3 region is CSVKGTAEAFF. CDR3 in DNA: TGCAGCGTGAAGGGGACGGCTGAAGCTTTCTTT.

A note on this clonotype: Mismatch with germline at one junction end may stem from a read error. This chain uses TRBV5-1 with TRBJ2-5, with 7 bases aligning to TRBD1. The CDR3 runs 12 residues. The germline gives CDR1 SGHRS, CDR2 YFSETQ. The chain's CDR3 is CASKWTGEAQYF. In DNA, the CDR3 is TGCGCCAGTAAATGGACAGGAGAGGCCCAGTACTTC.

Only a few counts were recorded for this clonotype. The chain uses TRBV5-6 and TRBJ1-2; possible D gene TRBD1, 6 bases. The CDR3 extends over 13 amino acids. CDR1 is SGHDT and CDR2 is YYEEEE in the germline V gene. Trimming took off 4 bases at V and 3 bases at J, with 10 bases between the two ends. This chain's CDR3 is CASSQGFHYGYTF. In nucleotides, the CDR3 is TGTGCCAGCAGCCAGGGGTTCCACTATGGCTACACCTTC. The variable domain in full, completed from reference TRBV5-6 and TRBJ1-2, reads DAGVTQSPTHLIKTRGQQVTLRCSPKSGHDTVSWYQQALGQGPQFIFQYYEEEERQRGNFPDRFSGHQFPNYSSELNVNALLLGDSALYLCASSQGFHYGYTFGSGTRLTVV.

This clonotype came up a few times. The chain couples TRBV5-1 to TRBJ2-7, with D perhaps TRBD2 (6 bases). The CDR3 has 13 amino acids. Germline-derived CDR1 and CDR2 are SGHRS and YFSETQ. The V end was cut by 3 bases, the J end by 1 base, with 8 bases between. The CDR3, as DNA: TGCGCCAGCAGCTGGGACTGGTCCTACGAGCAGTACGTC. Translation gives CASSWDWSYEQYV.

This clonotype has only a few counts. The chain combines TRBV4-2 with TRBJ1-4, with D hard to call. This CDR3 is 15 amino acids long. V was pared by 0 bases and J by 4 bases, with 9 bases between. Germline CDR1 reads LGHNA; CDR2 reads YNFKEQ. CDR3 region: CASSQERQVNEKLFF. The CDR3, as DNA: TGTGCCAGCAGCCAAGAGAGGCAGGTTAATGAAAAACTGTTTTTT.

This clonotype was seen at least ten times. The genes are TRBV4-3 and TRBJ1-1; D unclear. From germline, CDR1 is LGHNA and CDR2 YSLEER. The CDR3 has 14 amino acids. Trimming removed 5 bases from V and 0 bases from J, with 10 bases in between. The CDR3 reads CASSRQHMNTEAFF. The CDR3 region has the DNA TGCGCCAGCAGCAGGCAACATATGAACACTGAAGCTTTCTTT.